Listed here are 17 T cell receptor beta chains from one sample, sequenced in a study of cytomegalovirus exposure and HLA in healthy donors. In the PCR, 60 Vbeta and 13 Jbeta primers were used. The data were produced by immunoSEQ multiplex PCR, yet TCRdb's version contains in-frame clones alone and is incomplete. The table has 100,000 to 150,000 clones, approximately 83% seen once. The sample was PBMCs. The receptors here all came from a girl aged 2-15 years in good health and CMV-seronegative.

This clone was counted a few times. V usage is TRBV4-1 and J usage is TRBJ1-1, with unresolved D. This CDR3 is 12 amino acids long. Trimming left V 7 bases short and J 3 bases short, with 9 bases between. Germline CDR1 and CDR2: MGHRA and YSYEKL. The CDR3 sequence: CASMAGDTEAFF. As DNA, the CDR3 is TGCGCCAGCATGGCGGGAGACACTGAAGCTTTCTTT.

The chain links TRBV6-5 to TRBJ1-2; D ambiguous. The CDR3 is 15 amino acids. V was shortened by 1 base and J by 6 bases, with 15 bases between the two germline ends. The germline CDR1 and CDR2 sequences are MNHEY and SVGAGI. CDR3 protein: CASSYLFAGFDGYTF. In nucleotides, the CDR3 is TGTGCCAGCAGTTACTTGTTCGCGGGGTTCGATGGCTACACCTTC.

V usage is TRBV7-9 and J usage is TRBJ1-5; D gene unclear. Germline assignment: CDR1 SEHNR and CDR2 FQNEAQ (reference sequence). This CDR3 region has 14 residues. Trimming cost V 5 bases and J 6 bases, with 14 bases left between them. The DNA for the CDR3 is TGTGCCAGCAGCCCAGACCTAGCCGGTCAGCCCCAGCATTTT. Translating gives CASSPDLAGQPQHF.

The chain carries TRBV30 and TRBJ1-4; TRBD1 might be the D (5 bases). Trimming left V 3 bases short and J 8 bases short, with 13 bases between. Germline lookup yields CDR1 GTSNPN and CDR2 SVGIG (reference sequence). This CDR3 is 13 amino acids long. CDR3 bases: TGTGCCTGGAGAGCCAGGGTTTACGAAAAACTGTTTTTT. This codes for CAWRARVYEKLFF.

The chain carries TRBV6-1 and TRBJ2-4; TRBD2 matches 14 bases. Germline V gene lookup returns CDR1 MNHNS and CDR2 SASEGT. The CDR3 covers 18 residues. J gave up 2 bases and V 2 bases, and 5 bases lay outside the gene matches. Written as DNA, the CDR3 is TGTGCCAGCAGTGAAAGACTAGCGGGGGGGGGATCCAAAAACATTCAGTACTTC. This translates into CASSERLAGGGSKNIQYF.

Concerning this clone: At the DNA level, this CDR3 is encoded by other sequences in the same sample as well. The rearrangement joins TRBV18 to TRBJ2-1; 10 bases map to TRBD1. Germline CDR1 reads KGHSH; CDR2 reads LQKENI. The CDR3 length is 15 residues. J lost 2 bases, V lost 6 bases, and 4 bases had no gene match. The DNA for the CDR3 is TGTGCCAGCTCTCCCGGGACAGGGGCCTACAATGAGCAGTTCTTC. This encodes CASSPGTGAYNEQFF.

This clone appeared a few times. This chain joins TRBV27 and TRBJ2-5, with 14 bases identical to TRBD2. The CDR3 is 17 residues long. Germline CDR1 and CDR2: MNHEY and SMNVEV (reference sequence). The junction had 7 bases not matched to a gene; V was cut back by 5 bases and J by 2 bases. CDR3 nucleotides: TGTGCCAGCAGTCCCCCAGGACTAGCGGGAGGACAAGAGACCCAGTACTTC. This encodes CASSPPGLAGGQETQYF.

The rearrangement joins TRBV6-4 to TRBJ1-1, with D tentatively TRBD1 (6 bases). V was trimmed by 7 bases and J by 6 bases, leaving 12 bases between them. The CDR3 runs to 12 residues. The germline V gene encodes CDR1 MRHNA and CDR2 SNTAGT. DNA of the CDR3: TGTGCCAGCAAGGGGGATGCCGCTGAAGCTTTCTTT. Translating it yields CASKGDAAEAFF.

The V gene is TRBV6-4, the J gene TRBJ2-3; 7 nucleotides agree with TRBD1. Trimming at V came to 3 bases and at J to 1 base, leaving 13 bases not matched to a gene. The germline gives CDR1 MRHNA, CDR2 SNTAGT. This CDR3 spans 18 amino acids. The CDR3 here is CASSEGTENEGGTDTQYF. Written as DNA, the CDR3 is TGTGCCAGCAGTGAGGGGACAGAGAATGAAGGCGGCACAGATACGCAGTATTTT.

The chain combines TRBV6-5 with TRBJ1-2; TRBD1 matches 9 bases. The J segment lost 6 bases and the V segment lost 8 bases, leaving 7 bases of the junction unmatched. This CDR3 contains 13 residues. Germline CDR1 and CDR2: MNHEY and SVGAGI. In DNA form, the CDR3 reads TGTGCCAGCCACCGGACAGGGGATGATGGCTACACCTTC. Encoded protein: CASHRTGDDGYTF.

This clone was counted only a few times. The chain employs TRBV19 and TRBJ2-7; possible D gene TRBD1, 6 bases. The CDR3 runs 15 residues. In germline, CDR1 is LNHDA, CDR2 SQIVND (reference sequence). Trimming took off 5 bases at V and 1 base at J, with 15 bases between the two ends. DNA for the CDR3: TGTGCCAGTAGTGCCTCCGGGACACATTCCTACGAGCAGTACTTC. Translation: CASSASGTHSYEQYF.

The chain has TRBV4-3 and TRBJ2-3; 13 nucleotides align to TRBD2. Germline CDR1 is LGHNA and CDR2 is YSLEER. V dropped 3 bases and J dropped 0; count of bases not matched to a gene: 3. This CDR3 contains 17 residues. In nucleotides, the CDR3 is TGCGCCAGCAGCCAGGGACTAGCGGGGCTCAGCACAGATACGCAGTATTTT. This sequence encodes CASSQGLAGLSTDTQYF.

The rearrangement links TRBV9 to TRBJ1-2, with a weak D call TRBD1 (5 bases). V lost 3 bases, J lost 3 bases, and 9 bases lay in between. The CDR3 runs 13 residues. The germline CDR1 and CDR2 sequences are SGDLS and YYNGEE. The CDR3 protein is CASSATTDYGYTF. Here the CDR3 DNA reads TGTGCCAGCAGCGCGACGACAGACTATGGCTACACCTTC. Drawing the rest from reference TRBV9 and TRBJ1-2, the complete variable domain is DSGVTQTPKHLITATGQRVTLRCSPRSGDLSVYWYQQSLDQGLQFLIQYYNGEERAKGNILERFSAQQFPDLHSELNLSSLELGDSALYFCASSATTDYGYTFGSGTRLTVV.

In its sample, this clone was seen a few times. J is TRBJ1-3 and V is TRBV6-5; TRBD1 might be the D (5 bases). Germline V gene data show CDR1 as MNHEY and CDR2 as SVGAGI. The CDR3 loop spans 14 amino acids. Trimming removed 6 bases at V and 1 base at J, with 10 bases between. The CDR3 DNA reads as TGTGCCAGCAGGGGCCGACAGTCTGGAAACACCATATATTTT. Translation: CASRGRQSGNTIYF.

The chain recombines TRBV27 with TRBJ2-7, with TRBD2 as a possible D gene (5 bases). Trimming removed 0 bases at V and 3 bases at J, with 6 bases between. CDR1 and CDR2 from the germline V gene are MNHEY and SMNVEV (reference sequence). The CDR3 covers 13 residues. CDR3 nucleotides: TGTGCCAGCAGTTTATCCCGGGACTACGAGCAGTACTTC. Its translation is CASSLSRDYEQYF.

The CDR3 bases are TGTGCCAGCCGCCGGGACAGGGACCCTAATGAAAAACTGTTTTTT. It is translated as CASRRDRDPNEKLFF. The chain links TRBV6-5 to TRBJ1-4, with 9 bases lining up with TRBD1. Germline CDR1 is MNHEY and CDR2 is SVGAGI. With 8 bases clipped from V and 3 bases from J, the junction kept 7 bases outside the gene matches. CDR3 length: 15 residues.

V is TRBV6-6 and J is TRBJ2-5; 8 bases are a match to TRBD1. V dropped 2 bases and J dropped 2; count of bases not matched to a gene: 4. Germline assignment: CDR1 MNHNY and CDR2 SVGAGI (reference sequence). The CDR3 is 15 amino acids. For the CDR3, the DNA is TGTGCCAGCAGTTACGGGACAGGCGTTCAAGAGACCCAGTACTTC. It is translated as CASSYGTGVQETQYF.